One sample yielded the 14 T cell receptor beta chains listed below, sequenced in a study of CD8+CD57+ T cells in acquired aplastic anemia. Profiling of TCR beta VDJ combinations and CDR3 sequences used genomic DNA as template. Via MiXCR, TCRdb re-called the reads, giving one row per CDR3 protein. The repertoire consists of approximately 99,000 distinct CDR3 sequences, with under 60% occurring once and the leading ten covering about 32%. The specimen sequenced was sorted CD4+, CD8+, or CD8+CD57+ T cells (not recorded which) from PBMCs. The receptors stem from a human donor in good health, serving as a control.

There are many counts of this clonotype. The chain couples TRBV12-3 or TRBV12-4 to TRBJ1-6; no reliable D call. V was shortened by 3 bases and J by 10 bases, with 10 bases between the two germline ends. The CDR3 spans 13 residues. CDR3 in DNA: TGTGCCAGCAGTTTTGGAGGGTTATCACCCCTCCACTTT. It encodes CASSFGGLSPLHF.

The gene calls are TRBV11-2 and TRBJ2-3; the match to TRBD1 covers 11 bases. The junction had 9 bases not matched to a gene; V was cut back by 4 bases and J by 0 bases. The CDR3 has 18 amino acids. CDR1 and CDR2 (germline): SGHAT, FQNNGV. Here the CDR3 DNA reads TGTGCCAGCAGCTCCCCGGGACAGGGGGGGGGGAGCACAGATACGCAGTATTTT. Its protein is CASSSPGQGGGSTDTQYF.

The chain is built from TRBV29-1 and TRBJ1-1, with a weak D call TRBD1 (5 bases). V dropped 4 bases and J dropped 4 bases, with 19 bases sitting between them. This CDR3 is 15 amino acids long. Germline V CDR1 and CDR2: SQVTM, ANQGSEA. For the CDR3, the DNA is TGCAGCGTTGCCCCAGCCGACGGGGCCCTCACTGAAGCTTTCTTT. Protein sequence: CSVAPADGALTEAFF.

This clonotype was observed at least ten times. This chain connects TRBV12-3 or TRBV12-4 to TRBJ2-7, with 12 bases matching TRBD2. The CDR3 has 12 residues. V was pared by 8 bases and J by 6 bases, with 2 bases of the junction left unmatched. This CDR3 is CASLAGGSEQYF. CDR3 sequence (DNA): TGTGCCAGCCTAGCGGGGGGGAGCGAGCAGTACTTC.

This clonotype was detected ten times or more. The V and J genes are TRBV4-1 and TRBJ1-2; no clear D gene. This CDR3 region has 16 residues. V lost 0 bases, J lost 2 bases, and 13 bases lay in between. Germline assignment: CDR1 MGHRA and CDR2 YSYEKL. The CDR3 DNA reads TGCGCCAGCAGCCAAGAGGGCATTGCGTCGAACTATGGCTACACCTTC. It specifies CASSQEGIASNYGYTF.

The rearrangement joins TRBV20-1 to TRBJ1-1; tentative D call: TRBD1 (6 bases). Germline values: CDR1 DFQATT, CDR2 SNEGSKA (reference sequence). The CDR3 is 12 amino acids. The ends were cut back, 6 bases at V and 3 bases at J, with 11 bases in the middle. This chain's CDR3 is CSALQGYTEAFF. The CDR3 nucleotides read TGCAGTGCACTTCAGGGGTACACTGAAGCTTTCTTT.

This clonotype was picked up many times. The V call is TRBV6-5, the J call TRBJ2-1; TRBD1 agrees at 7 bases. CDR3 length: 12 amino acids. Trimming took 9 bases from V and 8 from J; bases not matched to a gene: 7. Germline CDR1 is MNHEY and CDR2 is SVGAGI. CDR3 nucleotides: TGTGCCAGTTGGACAGGTGGTGATGAGCAGTTCTTC. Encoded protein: CASWTGGDEQFF.

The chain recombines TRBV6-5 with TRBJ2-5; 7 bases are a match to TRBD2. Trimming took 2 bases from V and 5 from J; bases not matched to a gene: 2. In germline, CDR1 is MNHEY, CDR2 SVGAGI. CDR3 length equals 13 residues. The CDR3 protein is CASSYRGGETQYF. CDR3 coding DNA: TGTGCCAGCAGTTACAGGGGAGGGGAGACCCAGTACTTC.

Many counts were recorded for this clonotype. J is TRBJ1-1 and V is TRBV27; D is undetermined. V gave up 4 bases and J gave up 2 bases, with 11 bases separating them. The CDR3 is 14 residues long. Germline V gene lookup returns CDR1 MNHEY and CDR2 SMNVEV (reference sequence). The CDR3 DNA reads TGTGCCAGCAGTTCTGGGTCCGCAAACACTGAAGCTTTCTTT. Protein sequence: CASSSGSANTEAFF.

The CDR3 coding sequence is TGTGCCAGCAGGGGTAGCTATAATTCACCCCTCCACTTT. It is translated as CASRGSYNSPLHF. The V gene is TRBV2, the J gene TRBJ1-6, with no clear D. This CDR3 region has 13 residues. Germline V lookup: CDR1 SNHLY, CDR2 FYNNEI. V lost 6 bases and J 3 bases, leaving 6 bases between the germline ends. The full variable domain, its missing parts supplied by reference TRBV2 and TRBJ1-6, is EPEVTQTPSHQVTQMGQEVILRCVPISNHLYFYWYRQILGQKVEFLVSFYNNEISEKSEIFDDQFSVERPDGSNFTLKIRSTKLEDSAMYFCASRGSYNSPLHFGNGTRLTVT.

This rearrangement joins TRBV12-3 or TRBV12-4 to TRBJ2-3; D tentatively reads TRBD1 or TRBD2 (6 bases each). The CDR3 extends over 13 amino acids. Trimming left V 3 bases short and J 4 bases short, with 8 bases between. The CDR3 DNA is TGTGCCAGCAGTTTCGGGGGCGCAGATACGCAGTATTTT. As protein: CASSFGGADTQYF.

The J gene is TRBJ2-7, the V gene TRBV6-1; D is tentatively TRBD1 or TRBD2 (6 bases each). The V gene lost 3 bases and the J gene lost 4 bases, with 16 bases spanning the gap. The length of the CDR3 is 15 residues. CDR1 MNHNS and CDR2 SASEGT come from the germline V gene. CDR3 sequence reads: CASSDRGPGNYEQYF. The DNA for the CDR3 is TGTGCCAGCAGTGATCGGGGGCCAGGAAATTACGAGCAGTACTTC.

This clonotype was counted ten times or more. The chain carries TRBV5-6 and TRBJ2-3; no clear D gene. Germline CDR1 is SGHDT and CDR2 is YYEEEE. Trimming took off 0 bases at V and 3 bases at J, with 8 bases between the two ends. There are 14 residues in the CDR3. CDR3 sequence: CASSLGARTDTQYF. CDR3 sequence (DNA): TGTGCCAGCAGCTTGGGCGCAAGGACAGATACGCAGTATTTT.

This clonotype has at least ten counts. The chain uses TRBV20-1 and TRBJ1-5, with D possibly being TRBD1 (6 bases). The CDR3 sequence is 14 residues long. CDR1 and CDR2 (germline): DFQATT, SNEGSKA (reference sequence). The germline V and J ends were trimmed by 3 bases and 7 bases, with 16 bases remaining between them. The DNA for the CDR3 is TGCAGTGCTAGGGGGGGCTTCTTGGGACAGCCCCAGCATTTT. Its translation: CSARGGFLGQPQHF.